This TCR beta chain was captured in a study of Ad26.COV2.S vaccination and SARS-CoV-2 variants. Study summary: The study gave Ad26.COV2.S intramuscularly, once or twice 56 days apart. Findings of the study overall: The TCR-based breadth and depth measures might underestimate overall T cell responses. Marked by substantial breadth, spike-specific CD8+ and CD4+ T cell responses were reportedly seen after vaccination.

Concerning this clone itself: The antigen is undetermined.

Treatment meaning: 15 to 20 received Ad26.COV2.S at low or high dose, single or two shots; about 5 received placebo; per-sample allocation not given. Sampling occurred on day 63 after the first vaccine or placebo injection. In Boston, an adult donor aged 18-55 years took part. The CDR3 contains 15 residues. Germline-derived CDR1 and CDR2 are LNHDA and SQIVND (reference sequence). V trimming: 9 bases; J trimming: 6 bases; junction bases outside the gene matches: 11. Sequencing was performed with immunoSEQ multiplex PCR; in TCRdb, only in-frame clones are kept and a portion is missing. This sample has about 320,000 clones, with 90% found just once.

The chain recombines TRBV19 with TRBJ1-6; 7 bases match TRBD1. The receptor comes from a person between 18 and 65 years old who received the Ad26.COV2.S COVID-19 vaccine or a placebo. The sample consisted of peripheral blood, taken in a trial of Ad26.COV2.S vaccine versus placebo. CDR3 coding DNA: TGTGCCAGCCGAATCACAGGGGAAGGTAATTCACCCCTCCACTTT. It codes for CASRITGEGNSPLHF.